A selection of T cell receptor beta chains follows, all from one sample in a study of Graves' ophthalmopathy and Graves' hyperthyroidism. TCRdb passed the multiplex PCR reads through MiXCR, listing each CDR3 protein once. The table has hundreds of thousands of distinct CDR3 sequences, 22% seen once. The sample comprised peripheral blood. These receptors were collected from a woman between 18 and 30 years old with stable Graves' hyperthyroidism. Some clones in this sample may be carry-over from other donors' samples. Both conserved end residues are part of each CDR3. A D gene is named only where the DNA matches it firmly. Size tells how often a clone was seen (once, few, many) or the class of an expanded clone, and some rows leave it out.

TRBJ1-2,-,TRBV12-3/TRBV12-4,-,TGTGCCAGCAAACCTGGACAGACAGATGGCTACACCTTC,CASKPGQTDGYTF
TRBJ2-7,-,TRBV20-1,-,TGCAGTGCTAGGATAGGGTGGCGGGTGGGGGAGCAGTACTTC,CSARIGWRVGEQYF
TRBJ2-3,many,TRBV28,-,TGTGCCAGCAGTAAAATACAGGGAAGCAATCAGCCCCAGTATTTT,CASSKIQGSNQPQYF
TRBJ2-7,many,TRBV7-9,TRBD1,TGTGCCAGCAGCTTAGTGGGACAGGCTATCTACGAGCAGTACTTC,CASSLVGQAIYEQYF
TRBJ1-1,many,TRBV12-3/TRBV12-4,-,TGTGCCAGCAGTTATGAAGACGAAGCTTTCTTT,CASSYEDEAFF
TRBJ2-4,-,TRBV29-1,-,TGCAGCGTTGCGGGACATCTAGCCAAAAACATTAAGTACTTC,CSVAGHLAKNIKYF
TRBJ2-5,many,TRBV15,-,TGTGCCACCAGCAGACAACTGTCAGGGACAGAGACCCAGTACTTC,CATSRQLSGTETQYF
TRBJ1-3,-,TRBV9,-,TGTGCCAGCAGCGTAGCTCCCCCCGGGGCTGGAAACACCATATATTTT,CASSVAPPGAGNTIYF
TRBJ2-7,many,TRBV30,-,TGTGCCTGGAGTACTAACTCCTACGAGCAGTACTTC,CAWSTNSYEQYF
TRBJ1-1,-,TRBV28,-,TGTGCCAGCAGTACCGGGACTTTACAAGAGACGAACACTGAAGCTTTCTTT,CASSTGTLQETNTEAFF
TRBJ2-7,many,TRBV12-3/TRBV12-4,TRBD1,TGTGCCAGCAGTTTCGCTCCCTCAGGGGGTTACGAGCAGTACTTC,CASSFAPSGGYEQYF
TRBJ1-2,many,TRBV5-1,-,TGCGCCAGCAGCCTGCCAGCCAGGGGTGGTGGCTACACCTTC,CASSLPARGGGYTF
TRBJ1-1,few,TRBV11-2,TRBD1,TGTGCCAGCAGCGATCAGGGGGCGGGGACTGAAGCTTTCTTT,CASSDQGAGTEAFF
TRBJ2-7,many,TRBV30,TRBD1,TGTGCCTGGGCGACAGGGGGTAGCTACGAGCAGTACTTC,CAWATGGSYEQYF
TRBJ2-2,-,TRBV18,-,TGTGCCAGCTCACCACTTGGCGGCGGGTCGGCCGGGGAGCTGTTTTTT,CASSPLGGGSAGELFF
TRBJ2-7,many,TRBV9,-,TGTGCCAGCAGCGTAGAACCCGGGATTCGGTACGAGCAGTACTTC,CASSVEPGIRYEQYF